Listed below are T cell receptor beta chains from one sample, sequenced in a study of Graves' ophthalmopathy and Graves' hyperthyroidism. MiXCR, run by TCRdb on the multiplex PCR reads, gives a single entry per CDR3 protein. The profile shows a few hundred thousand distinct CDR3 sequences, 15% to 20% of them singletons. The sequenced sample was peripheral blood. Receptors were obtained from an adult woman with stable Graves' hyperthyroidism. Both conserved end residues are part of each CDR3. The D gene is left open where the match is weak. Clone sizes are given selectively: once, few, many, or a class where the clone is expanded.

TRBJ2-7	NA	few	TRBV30	CAWSDPYEQHF	TGTGCCTGGAGTGATCCGTACGAGCAGCACTTC
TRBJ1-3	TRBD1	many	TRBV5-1	CASSSNGQGHAGNTIYF	TGCGCCAGCAGCTCGAACGGACAGGGGCACGCTGGAAACACCATATATTTT
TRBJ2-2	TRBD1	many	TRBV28	CASRTERTGWSGELFF	TGTGCCAGCAGAACAGAAAGGACAGGTTGGTCCGGGGAGCTGTTTTTT
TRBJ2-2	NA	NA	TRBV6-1	CASGETEDTGELFF	TGTGCCAGCGGGGAGACAGAGGACACCGGGGAGCTGTTTTTT
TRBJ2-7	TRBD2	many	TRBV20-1	CSATGTSGTQILYEQYF	TGCAGTGCAACAGGGACTAGCGGGACCCAAATACTATACGAGCAGTACTTC
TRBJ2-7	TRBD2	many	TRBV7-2	CASSLGTSGRRGLYF	TGTGCCAGCAGCTTAGGGACTAGCGGGAGAAGGGGACTCTACTTC
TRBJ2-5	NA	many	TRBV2	CATSLGEDQETQYF	TGTGCCACCTCTCTGGGGGAGGACCAAGAGACCCAGTACTTC
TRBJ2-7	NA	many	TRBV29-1	CSVKGGGSLSEQYF	TGCAGCGTGAAAGGGGGGGGCTCTTTGAGCGAGCAGTACTTC
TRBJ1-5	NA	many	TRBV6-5	CASSYVVGAQPQHF	TGTGCCAGCAGTTACGTCGTGGGGGCGCAGCCCCAGCATTTT
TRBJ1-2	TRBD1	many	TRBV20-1	CSAQGQGGVGFYGYTF	TGCAGTGCCCAGGGACAGGGAGGAGTAGGGTTCTATGGCTACACCTTC
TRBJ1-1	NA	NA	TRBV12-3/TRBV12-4	CASLVQTNTEAFF	TGTGCCAGCTTGGTGCAGACGAACACTGAAGCTTTCTTT
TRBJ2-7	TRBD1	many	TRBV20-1	CSAFLTGTDVF	TGCAGTGCCTTTCTCACCGGGACAGATGTATTC
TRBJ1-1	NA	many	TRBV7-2	CASSSQHMNTEAFF	TGTGCCAGCAGCTCCCAACATATGAACACTGAAGCTTTCTTT
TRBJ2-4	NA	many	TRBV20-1	CSAGGPAKNIQYF	TGCAGTGCCGGAGGGCCTGCCAAAAACATTCAGTACTTC
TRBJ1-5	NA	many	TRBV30	CAWSVRGGSNQPQHF	TGTGCCTGGAGTGTGAGAGGGGGTAGCAATCAGCCCCAGCATTTT
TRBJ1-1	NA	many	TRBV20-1	CSARPRGFDTEAFF	TGCAGTGCTAGACCCAGGGGATTTGACACTGAAGCTTTCTTT
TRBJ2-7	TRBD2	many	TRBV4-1	CASSQLPASGPYEQYF	TGCGCCAGCAGCCAACTTCCGGCTAGCGGTCCCTACGAGCAGTACTTC
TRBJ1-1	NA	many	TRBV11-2	CASSLDLNTEAFF	TGTGCCAGCAGCTTAGACCTGAACACTGAAGCTTTCTTT
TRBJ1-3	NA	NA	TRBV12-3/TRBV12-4	CASSLPDQRGNTIYF	TGTGCCAGCAGTTTGCCGGACCAGAGAGGAAACACCATATATTTT
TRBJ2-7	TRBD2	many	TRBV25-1	CASSDINPGLGGSYEQYF	TGTGCCAGCAGTGACATCAACCCGGGACTAGGGGGCTCCTACGAGCAGTACTTC
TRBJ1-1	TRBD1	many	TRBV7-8	CASSSIEDRGSFLGRTEAFF	TGTGCCAGCAGCTCAATTGAAGACAGGGGGTCATTTCTCGGTAGGACTGAAGCTTTCTTT
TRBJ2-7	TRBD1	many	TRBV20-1	CSARGGQASSYEQYF	TGCAGTGCTAGGGGGGGACAGGCTAGCTCCTACGAGCAGTACTTC
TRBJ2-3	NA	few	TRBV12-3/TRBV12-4	CASSFSGDRADTQYF	TGTGCCAGCAGTTTCTCGGGAGATCGGGCAGATACGCAGTATTTT
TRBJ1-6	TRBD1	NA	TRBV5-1	CASSTEGQGSSPLHF	TGCGCCAGCAGCACCGAAGGACAGGGGAGTTCACCCCTCCACTTT
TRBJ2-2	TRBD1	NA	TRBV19	CASCRNGQGAIGTGELFF	TGTGCCAGTTGTAGAAATGGACAGGGGGCTATAGGCACCGGGGAGCTGTTTTTT